Presented here are 17 T cell receptor beta chains from one specimen sequenced in a study of blood T cell repertoires in COVID-19. Data came from immunoSEQ multiplex PCR; TCRdb stores just in-frame clones and leaves some out. The sample records 30,000 to 40,000 clones, less than 90% being singletons. The sequencing input was peripheral blood. The receptor set was obtained from a man aged 60-69 years with COVID-19, enrolled during active disease.

The rearrangement uses TRBV5-1 and TRBJ2-3, with 7 bases lining up with TRBD1. Germline CDR1 SGHRS, CDR2 YFSETQ. V shed 6 bases and J 4 bases; nucleotides not matched to a gene: 8. CDR3 length equals 14 residues. The CDR3 DNA is TGCGCCAGCAACCGGGACAGCTGGTCAGATACGCAGTATTTT. The encoded protein is CASNRDSWSDTQYF.

This clone was picked up one time. This chain links TRBV21-1 with TRBJ1-1; the table's D call, TRBD1, has no DNA check behind it. TRBV21-1 corresponds to a pseudogene. CDR3 length equals 16 residues. The CDR3 DNA follows: TGTGCCAGCAGCGAGGAAGGGACAGGGAAGAACACTGAAGCTTTCTTT. Translation gives CASSEEGTGKNTEAFF.

This clone was found a few times. The genes are TRBV6-6 and TRBJ2-7, with 13 nucleotides matching TRBD2. Germline CDR1 is MNHNY and CDR2 is SVGAGI (reference sequence). CDR3 length equals 16 residues. Losses at the gene ends were 5 bases for V and 0 bases for J; bases not matched to a gene: 4. The CDR3 DNA is TGTGCCAGCAGTCGACTAGCGGGAGGCCTCTCCTACGAGCAGTACTTC. Translated, it gives CASSRLAGGLSYEQYF.

The CDR3 sequence: CASSYSMEAALIGYTF. CDR3 nucleotides: TGTGCCAGCAGTTACTCGATGGAGGCGGCCTTGATAGGCTACACCTTC. V usage is TRBV6-5 and J usage is TRBJ1-2; no reliable D call. V was trimmed by 0 bases and J by 8 bases, leaving 19 bases between them. Germline V CDR1 and CDR2: MNHEY, SVGAGI. This CDR3 has 16 amino acids.

The chain is built from TRBV5-4 and TRBJ1-2; 7 nucleotides agree with TRBD1. J gave up 3 bases and V 4 bases, and 9 bases lay outside the gene matches. Per germline, CDR1 SGHNT and CDR2 YYREEE (reference sequence). The CDR3 covers 15 residues. The CDR3 nucleotides are TGTGCCAGCAGCCGACAGGGTAGGTTCGACTATGGCTACACCTTC. It specifies CASSRQGRFDYGYTF.

The chain links TRBV4-1 to TRBJ1-1; weak D call: TRBD1 (5 bases). Trimming stripped 0 bases from V and 5 bases from J, with 10 bases between. The CDR3 covers 14 residues. The V gene's germline CDR1 is MGHRA and CDR2 YSYEKL. CDR3 sequence reads: CASSQERGVTEAFF. The DNA of the CDR3 is TGCGCCAGCAGCCAAGAACGGGGGGTGACTGAAGCTTTCTTT.

The chain employs TRBV4-1 and TRBJ1-2; D not resolved. Per germline, CDR1 MGHRA and CDR2 YSYEKL. CDR3 size: 14 residues. V lost 0 bases, J lost 4 bases, and 9 bases lay in between. The CDR3 protein is CASSQDLAVYGYTF. For the CDR3, the DNA is TGCGCCAGCAGCCAAGATTTGGCAGTCTATGGCTACACCTTC.

This clone was seen a single time. The gene calls are TRBV21-1 and TRBJ1-3. TRBV21-1 is an annotated pseudogene. There are 16 residues in the CDR3. The CDR3 protein is CASSMWRVRSGNTIYF. As DNA, the CDR3 is TGTGCCAGCAGCATGTGGAGGGTTCGCTCTGGAAACACCATATATTTT.

V is TRBV29-1 and J is TRBJ2-3, with D maybe TRBD2 (6 bases). Deletions cut 3 bases from V and 3 bases from J, with 10 bases between. The germline CDR1 and CDR2 sequences are SQVTM and ANQGSEA. CDR3 size: 13 residues. Here the CDR3 reads CSVDGGVTDTQYF. CDR3 DNA: TGCAGCGTTGATGGAGGGGTGACAGATACGCAGTATTTT.

The chain uses TRBV5-1 and TRBJ2-3, with 14 bases identical to TRBD2. V dropped 4 bases and J dropped 5; count of bases not matched to a gene: 9. The germline V gene encodes CDR1 SGHRS and CDR2 YFSETQ. The CDR3 sequence is 17 residues long. The CDR3 loop is CASSPGLAGGPQDTQYF. The CDR3 DNA reads TGCGCCAGCAGCCCTGGACTAGCGGGAGGACCCCAAGATACGCAGTATTTT.

The CDR3 here is CASSTRLRGPGELFF. The CDR3 DNA reads as TGTGCCAGCAGCACCAGACTCAGGGGACCCGGGGAGCTGTTTTTT. The chain uses TRBV11-2 and TRBJ2-2; perhaps TRBD1 as D (6 bases). There are 15 residues in the CDR3. Germline V gives CDR1 SGHAT, CDR2 FQNNGV. V shed 5 bases and J shed 6 bases, with 16 bases lying between them.

The chain links TRBV7-8 to TRBJ1-5; no clear D gene. The CDR3 is 14 amino acids. Germline values: CDR1 SGHVS, CDR2 FQNEAQ. Trimming removed 2 bases from V and 4 bases from J, with 9 bases in between. CDR3 in DNA: TGTGCCAGCAGCTTAACTGAGAGGAATCAGCCCCAGCATTTT. It translates to CASSLTERNQPQHF.

V usage is TRBV10-1 and J usage is TRBJ2-2; 10 bases agree with TRBD1. CDR1 WNHNN and CDR2 SYGVQD come from the germline V gene (reference sequence). The CDR3 length is 17 residues. J gave up 4 bases and V 6 bases, and 11 bases lay outside the gene matches. CDR3 loop: CASSPAPGQGSTGELFF. The CDR3 coding sequence is TGCGCCAGCAGCCCTGCTCCGGGACAGGGGTCCACCGGGGAGCTGTTTTTT.

The chain is built from TRBV6-5 and TRBJ2-2; D may be TRBD1 (6 bases). V was pared by 8 bases and J by 7 bases, with 17 bases between. This CDR3 spans 14 amino acids. The germline V gene has CDR1 MNHEY and CDR2 SVGAGI. The DNA of the CDR3 is TGTGCCAGCCACAAAGGGATAGGGGGCGGGGAGCTGTTTTTT. This gives the protein CASHKGIGGGELFF.

The CDR3 here is CASSLRQGMMNTEAFF. The CDR3 nucleotides are TGTGCCAGCAGCTTGCGGCAGGGGATGATGAACACTGAAGCTTTCTTT. V usage is TRBV7-8 and J usage is TRBJ1-1; a possible D gene is TRBD1 (6 bases). This CDR3 region has 16 residues. V was clipped by 3 bases and J by 0 bases, with 14 bases between them. The germline V gene encodes CDR1 SGHVS and CDR2 FQNEAQ.

The rearrangement uses TRBV5-1 and TRBJ2-7; 7 positions agree with TRBD2. CDR1 and CDR2 (germline): SGHRS, YFSETQ. The CDR3 totals 13 residues. J lost 6 bases, V lost 2 bases, and 5 bases had no gene match. The CDR3: CASSFAGAGEQYF. Here the CDR3 DNA reads TGCGCCAGCAGCTTTGCGGGAGCAGGCGAGCAGTACTTC.

The J gene is TRBJ1-2, the V gene TRBV29-1, with TRBD1 identical over 9 bases. This CDR3 spans 15 amino acids. CDR1 and CDR2 from the germline V gene are SQVTM and ANQGSEA. With 7 bases clipped from V and 3 bases from J, the junction kept 12 bases outside the gene matches. CDR3 bases: TGCAGCGCTGCCCGCGGACAGGGGTGGGACTATGGCTACACCTTC. Its translation: CSAARGQGWDYGYTF.